These T cell receptor beta chains were read from a single sample in a study of T cell responses to AZD1222 COVID-19 vaccine. Generated by immunoSEQ multiplex PCR, the TCRdb table keeps only in-frame clones and is missing some. The data contain approximately 83,000 clones, 85% to 95% of them singletons. Sample: peripheral blood, taken on day 0 of MenACWY control vaccination. The receptor set was obtained from an adult in good health. CDR3s include the opening cysteine and the closing phenylalanine or tryptophan. Fields, in order: V gene, D gene, J gene, clone size, CDR3 protein, CDR3 DNA. D genes are given only for firm matches. Size values are once, few and many counts, or a class for expanded clones, and some rows have none.

v_call: TRBV18; d_call: TRBD2; j_call: TRBJ2-5; clone_size: NA; cdr3_aa: CASSPRGGVQETQYF; cdr3_nt: TGTGCCAGCTCACCTCGGGGGGGCGTCCAGGAGACCCAGTACTTC
v_call: TRBV25-1; d_call: NA; j_call: TRBJ1-5; clone_size: once; cdr3_aa: CASSDTNQPQHF; cdr3_nt: TGTGCCAGCAGTGACACCAATCAGCCCCAGCATTTT
v_call: TRBV3-1/TRBV3-2; d_call: NA; j_call: TRBJ2-5; clone_size: NA; cdr3_aa: CASSPYGGVQETQYF; cdr3_nt: TGTGCCAGCAGCCCCTATGGGGGAGTCCAAGAGACCCAGTACTTC
v_call: TRBV19; d_call: NA; j_call: TRBJ1-2; clone_size: NA; cdr3_aa: CASSIEGYGYTF; cdr3_nt: TGTGCCAGTAGTATAGAGGGGTATGGCTACACCTTC
v_call: TRBV5-6; d_call: TRBD1; j_call: TRBJ1-1; clone_size: NA; cdr3_aa: CASTLRGLAEAFF; cdr3_nt: TGTGCCAGCACCCTCAGGGGGCTGGCTGAAGCTTTCTTT
v_call: TRBV7-2; d_call: NA; j_call: TRBJ1-5; clone_size: NA; cdr3_aa: CASSLGGEGQPQHF; cdr3_nt: TGTGCCAGCAGCTTAGGGGGGGAGGGTCAGCCCCAGCATTTT
v_call: TRBV11-2; d_call: NA; j_call: TRBJ1-2; clone_size: NA; cdr3_aa: CASSLAPGAGYGYTF; cdr3_nt: TGTGCCAGCAGCTTAGCCCCGGGGGCGGGCTATGGCTACACCTTC
v_call: TRBV14; d_call: TRBD2; j_call: TRBJ2-3; clone_size: few; cdr3_aa: CASSRLAGATGGTQYF; cdr3_nt: TGTGCCAGCAGCCGCCTCGCGGGAGCCACGGGGGGTACGCAGTATTTT
v_call: TRBV13; d_call: TRBD2; j_call: TRBJ2-7; clone_size: NA; cdr3_aa: CASSFGLAGYEQYF; cdr3_nt: TGTGCCAGCAGCTTTGGACTAGCGGGCTACGAGCAGTACTTC
v_call: TRBV30; d_call: TRBD2; j_call: TRBJ2-5; clone_size: NA; cdr3_aa: CAWSEGLASETQYF; cdr3_nt: TGTGCCTGGAGCGAAGGACTAGCCTCCGAGACCCAGTACTTC
v_call: TRBV7-9; d_call: TRBD2; j_call: TRBJ2-3; clone_size: NA; cdr3_aa: CASSSPAGGPDTQYF; cdr3_nt: TGTGCCAGCAGCTCGCCAGCGGGAGGCCCAGATACGCAGTATTTT
v_call: TRBV10-2; d_call: NA; j_call: TRBJ1-2; clone_size: once; cdr3_aa: CASSEGLGGHYGYTF; cdr3_nt: TGCGCCAGCAGTGAGGGCCTTGGCGGCCACTATGGCTACACCTTC
v_call: TRBV30; d_call: TRBD2; j_call: TRBJ2-7; clone_size: NA; cdr3_aa: CAWSDRGGVYEQYF; cdr3_nt: TGTGCCTGGAGTGATCGGGGGGGGGTCTACGAGCAGTACTTC
v_call: TRBV7-2; d_call: NA; j_call: TRBJ1-3; clone_size: NA; cdr3_aa: CASSLDLLRAIYF; cdr3_nt: TGTGCCAGCAGCTTAGATCTGTTAAGGGCCATATATTTT
v_call: TRBV24-1; d_call: NA; j_call: TRBJ2-7; clone_size: once; cdr3_aa: CATSDKVKQYF; cdr3_nt: TGTGCCACCAGTGATAAGGTTAAGCAGTACTTC
v_call: TRBV7-9; d_call: NA; j_call: TRBJ2-7; clone_size: NA; cdr3_aa: CASSFLYEQYF; cdr3_nt: TGTGCCAGCAGCTTCCTTTACGAGCAGTACTTC